A selection of T cell receptor beta chains follows, all from one sample in a study of Ad26.COV2.S vaccination and SARS-CoV-2 variants. Using immunoSEQ multiplex PCR, the repertoire was profiled, and TCRdb retains in-frame clones only, with some absent. Of about 480,000 clones in the sample, roughly 89% are singletons; the top ten hold roughly 13%. The material sequenced was peripheral blood, taken in a trial of Ad26.COV2.S vaccine versus placebo. The source is a person between 18 and 59 years old who received the Ad26.COV2.S COVID-19 vaccine or a placebo. The CDR3 runs from the conserved cysteine through the conserved F or W.

V gene: TRBV11-2; J gene: TRBJ2-7; CDR3 protein: CASSLGVQGGRDEQYF
V gene: TRBV28; J gene: TRBJ2-1; CDR3 protein: CASSPPGEVAIGEQFF
V gene: TRBV29-1; J gene: TRBJ1-3; CDR3 protein: CSVNYRNSGNTIYF
V gene: TRBV11-3; J gene: TRBJ2-7; CDR3 protein: CASSPGTGRNEQYF
V gene: TRBV29-1; J gene: TRBJ1-1; CDR3 protein: CSAAPGRNTEAFF
V gene: TRBV7-2; J gene: TRBJ2-1; CDR3 protein: CASSLTGTPDRFF
V gene: TRBV14; J gene: TRBJ1-5; CDR3 protein: CASSQTGDQPQHF
V gene: TRBV28; J gene: TRBJ1-5; CDR3 protein: CASRTPLGGNQPQHF
V gene: TRBV15; J gene: TRBJ2-1; CDR3 protein: CATSRDLSSGYNEQFF
V gene: TRBV28; J gene: TRBJ1-1; CDR3 protein: CASSRTGHTEAFF
V gene: TRBV5-1; J gene: TRBJ2-1; CDR3 protein: CASSFWTVSYNEQFF
V gene: TRBV10-3; J gene: TRBJ2-7; CDR3 protein: CAISDPPEGAREQYF
V gene: TRBV5-6; J gene: TRBJ2-1; CDR3 protein: CASSFRLVGTKVGKQFF
V gene: TRBV5-4; J gene: TRBJ1-1; CDR3 protein: CASSGDGRVNTEAFF
V gene: TRBV7-9; J gene: TRBJ1-1; CDR3 protein: CASSRRGQGTEAFF
V gene: TRBV5-1; J gene: TRBJ1-5; CDR3 protein: CASSLGQNNQPQHF
V gene: TRBV5-1; J gene: TRBJ2-1; CDR3 protein: CASSTSSGGLVLSSSYNEQFF
V gene: TRBV6-2/TRBV6-3; J gene: TRBJ2-7; CDR3 protein: CASSYPRTGRGAYEQYF
V gene: TRBV5-1; J gene: TRBJ2-7; CDR3 protein: CASSLGTSAAYEQYF
V gene: TRBV19; J gene: TRBJ2-7; CDR3 protein: CASSIVESRSSYEQYF
V gene: TRBV9; J gene: TRBJ1-1; CDR3 protein: CASSPAVGNTEAFF
V gene: TRBV27; J gene: TRBJ2-7; CDR3 protein: CASRTQGSSYEQYF
V gene: TRBV9; J gene: TRBJ1-3; CDR3 protein: CASSPSPGLSGNTIYF
V gene: TRBV5-6; J gene: TRBJ1-5; CDR3 protein: CASSSPTGNQPQHF
V gene: TRBV6-5; J gene: TRBJ2-5; CDR3 protein: CASTSGSSEETQYF
V gene: TRBV4-2; J gene: TRBJ2-2; CDR3 protein: CASSQPGLAGGLIPDTGELFF
V gene: TRBV5-4; J gene: TRBJ2-3; CDR3 protein: CASSLYQPSTDTQYF
V gene: TRBV6-6; J gene: TRBJ1-1; CDR3 protein: CASNPKTGGTEAFF
V gene: TRBV30; J gene: TRBJ1-4; CDR3 protein: CAWSPGLSEKLFF
V gene: TRBV5-4; J gene: TRBJ1-2; CDR3 protein: CASTLPGSPNYGYTF
V gene: TRBV10-3; J gene: TRBJ2-7; CDR3 protein: CAIATGTATYEQYF
V gene: TRBV10-1; J gene: TRBJ2-2; CDR3 protein: CASRLWGGPRSAEYIQNTGELFF
V gene: TRBV7-3; J gene: TRBJ2-7; CDR3 protein: CASRFGGADYEQYF
V gene: TRBV29-1; J gene: TRBJ2-1; CDR3 protein: CSVDGTPAYNEQFF
V gene: TRBV10-3; J gene: TRBJ2-1; CDR3 protein: CAINPSGGRGEQFF
V gene: TRBV5-1; J gene: TRBJ1-1; CDR3 protein: CASSGTGLGNTEAFF
V gene: TRBV6-5; J gene: TRBJ1-1; CDR3 protein: CASNHNRQLYTEAFF
V gene: TRBV6-5; J gene: TRBJ1-6; CDR3 protein: CASSYSGTSNSPLHF
V gene: TRBV11-1; J gene: TRBJ2-1; CDR3 protein: CASSSRASSYNEQFF
V gene: TRBV11-2; J gene: TRBJ2-5; CDR3 protein: CASSKTSDQETQYF
V gene: TRBV7-9; J gene: TRBJ2-3; CDR3 protein: CASSPALNTQYF
V gene: TRBV12-2; J gene: TRBJ2-1; CDR3 protein: CASRPLAEGYNEQFF
V gene: TRBV5-1; J gene: TRBJ2-3; CDR3 protein: CASSGGGSSTDTQYF
V gene: TRBV7-9; J gene: TRBJ1-1; CDR3 protein: CASSAQWTGADPTEAFF
V gene: TRBV7-8; J gene: TRBJ1-2; CDR3 protein: CASSLADPLVTNYGYTF
V gene: TRBV28; J gene: TRBJ2-5; CDR3 protein: CASSPAWAFGETQYF
V gene: TRBV28; J gene: TRBJ2-7; CDR3 protein: CASSEGTGRYEQYF
V gene: TRBV5-4; J gene: TRBJ1-1; CDR3 protein: CASRWGDTEAFF
V gene: TRBV24-1; J gene: TRBJ1-1; CDR3 protein: CATSATGGVGTEAFF
V gene: TRBV5-4; J gene: TRBJ2-3; CDR3 protein: CAQWASGADTQYF
V gene: TRBV9; J gene: TRBJ2-1; CDR3 protein: CASGGQSYNEQFF
V gene: TRBV27; J gene: TRBJ1-1; CDR3 protein: CASRSLTEAFF
V gene: TRBV5-1; J gene: TRBJ1-3; CDR3 protein: CASSLDARSGNTIYF
V gene: TRBV4-2; J gene: TRBJ2-7; CDR3 protein: CASSQIPAGVNEQYF
V gene: TRBV19; J gene: TRBJ2-4; CDR3 protein: CASSIRGPTLNALLAKNIQYF
V gene: TRBV19; J gene: TRBJ2-7; CDR3 protein: CASSIGPTSSYEQYF
V gene: TRBV5-1; J gene: TRBJ2-1; CDR3 protein: CASSLAGTGLAGVEQFF
V gene: TRBV12-3/TRBV12-4; J gene: TRBJ2-1; CDR3 protein: CASSLISRDEQFF
V gene: TRBV7-8; J gene: TRBJ1-1; CDR3 protein: CASSFASGTRVNTEAFF
V gene: TRBV29-1; J gene: TRBJ2-1; CDR3 protein: CSVSRGNRLAYNEQFF